The present T cell receptor (beta chain) was sequenced within a study of T cell responses to AZD1222 COVID-19 vaccine. The method was immunoSEQ multiplex PCR; TCRdb's version includes in-frame clones alone and lacks a portion of them. The table records some 280,000 clones, almost 95% of them present only once. Regarding the study as a whole: White British people made up most donors, females outnumbered males, and clonal diversity was possibly underestimated.

With respect to this clone: Its antigen is currently unknown.

Trimming at V came to 6 bases and at J to 0 bases, leaving 4 bases not matched to a gene. Per germline, CDR1 LNHDA and CDR2 SQIVND (reference sequence). This CDR3 region has 14 residues. Timing groups of about 4 and about 12 weeks for second doses were pooled. This clonotype originated in an adult who received the AZD1222 COVID-19 vaccine. The material sequenced was peripheral blood, taken 28 days after the second AZD1222 dose. This rearrangement joins TRBV19 to TRBJ1-1, with 7 bases that match TRBD1. CDR3 bases: TGTGCCAGTAGGAAGACAGGGATGAACACTGAAGCTTTCTTT. Protein: CASRKTGMNTEAFF.